The 13 T cell receptor beta chains in this list originate from one sample, sequenced in a study of human T cells and chemical hapten exposure. Each CDR3 protein is one row after TCRdb ran MiXCR on the RACE reads. The sample includes 84,000 or so distinct CDR3 sequences, more than 8.5% of them seen just once. As to time point: patch test 2, 6 weeks after DPC sensitization. Regarding treatment: therapeutic diphenylcyclopropenone sensitization with weekly scalp DPC. The sample consisted of whole blood, taken in connection with sensitization to the hapten diphenylcyclopropenone (DPC). Every receptor here comes from a woman in her 30s with alopecia areata. Some clones in this sample may be carry-over from other donors' samples.

This clonotype showed up many times. The genes are TRBV29-1 and TRBJ1-1; the D gene is possibly TRBD1 (5 bases). Germline values: CDR1 SQVTM, CDR2 ANQGSEA. V was shortened by 1 base and J by 5 bases, with 11 bases between the two germline ends. This CDR3 contains 13 residues. Here the CDR3 DNA reads TGCAGCGTTGAAGTGCAGGGAGGGACTGAAGCTTTCTTT. Translated: CSVEVQGGTEAFF.

There are many counts of this clonotype. V usage is TRBV3-1 and J usage is TRBJ2-3; D not resolved. The germline gives CDR1 LGHDT, CDR2 YNNKEL (reference sequence). V dropped 1 base and J dropped 1 base, with 3 bases sitting between them. CDR3 size: 13 residues. Here the CDR3 reads CASSQGGTDTQYF. The CDR3 DNA sequence: TGTGCCAGCAGCCAAGGAGGCACAGATACGCAGTATTTT.

The sample holds a few counts of this clonotype. The rearrangement uses TRBV20-1 and TRBJ1-5; D may be TRBD1 (5 bases). V dropped 5 bases and J dropped 9 bases, with 17 bases sitting between them. This CDR3 is built from 13 residues. Per germline, CDR1 DFQATT and CDR2 SNEGSKA (reference sequence). This chain's CDR3 is CSAAGQGRGPQHF. The DNA for the CDR3 is TGCAGTGCTGCGGGGCAGGGAAGAGGGCCCCAGCATTTT.

In its sample, this clonotype was seen once. The chain uses TRBV28 and TRBJ1-6; the D is unclear. Trimming removed 3 bases from V and 7 bases from J, with 10 bases in between. The CDR3 sequence is 14 residues long. Germline loops: CDR1 MDHEN, CDR2 SYDVKM. The CDR3 DNA reads TGTGCCAGCAGTTTCTTCGGGAAGAATTCACCCCTCCACTTT. This sequence encodes CASSFFGKNSPLHF.

In its sample, this clonotype was seen many times. This chain connects TRBV14 to TRBJ2-3; D not certain. Trimming removed 0 bases from V and 2 bases from J, with 9 bases in between. Germline V gives CDR1 SGHDN, CDR2 FVKESK. The CDR3 is made up of 15 amino acids. The CDR3 loop reads CASSQDIRATDTQYF. The CDR3 nucleotides read TGTGCCAGCAGCCAAGATATTCGGGCCACAGATACGCAGTATTTT.

Regarding this clonotype: A read error may be the cause here, since a much bigger clone is one base away. The V gene is TRBV12-3 or TRBV12-4, the J gene TRBJ1-4; D remains ambiguous. CDR3 length: 12 residues. This CDR3 is CAGSLFTTGLFF. The CDR3, as DNA: TGTGCCGGCAGTTTATTTACCACTGGGCTGTTTTTT.

At least ten counts were recorded for this clonotype. The chain employs TRBV29-1 and TRBJ2-3; D possibly corresponds to TRBD2 (5 bases). In germline, CDR1 is SQVTM, CDR2 ANQGSEA. This CDR3 has 15 residues. The ends were cut back, 0 bases at V and 1 base at J, with 11 bases in the middle. Here the CDR3 reads CSVEDGSVRTDTQYF. The CDR3 DNA follows: TGCAGCGTTGAAGATGGGAGCGTCCGCACAGATACGCAGTATTTT.

Regarding this clonotype: This sequence may be a read error, since a much larger clone differs from it by one base. The rearrangement joins TRBV20-1 to TRBJ2-7; D might be TRBD1 or TRBD2, each matching 6 bases. The V and J ends lost 0 bases and 3 bases respectively, with 12 bases between them. The length of the CDR3 is 14 residues. Germline CDR1 is DFQATT and CDR2 is SNEGSKA (reference sequence). In DNA, the CDR3 is TGCAGTGCTAGAGAATCCGGGGGCCTCTACGAGCAGTACTTC. This translates into CSARESGGLYEQYF.

This clonotype was seen more than once but under ten times. For the CDR3, the DNA is TGTGCCAGCAGCCCTTCGGACAGGGGCGCCATATATTTT. Translation: CASSPSDRGAIYF. The V and J genes are TRBV28 and TRBJ1-3, with TRBD1 matching 9 bases. This CDR3 comprises 13 residues. Looked up from germline, CDR1 is MDHEN and CDR2 is SYDVKM. With V trimmed by 6 bases and J by 11 bases, 8 bases remained unmatched.

The V call is TRBV30, the J call TRBJ2-7; TRBD1 matches at 8 bases. This CDR3 has 13 amino acids. From germline, CDR1 is GTSNPN and CDR2 SVGIG (reference sequence). Trimming at V came to 3 bases and at J to 3 bases, leaving 4 bases not matched to a gene. The CDR3 sequence is CAWSGQGDYEQYF. The CDR3 nucleotides read TGTGCCTGGAGCGGACAGGGTGACTACGAGCAGTACTTC.

This clonotype was counted at least ten times. The J gene is TRBJ2-1, the V gene TRBV12-3 or TRBV12-4, with 7 bases identical to TRBD2. V lost 2 bases, J lost 15 bases, and 10 bases stayed unmatched. The CDR3 length is 13 residues. CDR3 bases: TGTGCCAGCAGTTTACACGAGACTAGCTATCGGTTCTTC. Encoded protein: CASSLHETSYRFF.

This clonotype occurred many times. The rearrangement links TRBV19 to TRBJ1-5, with 9 positions matching TRBD1. Germline assignment: CDR1 LNHDA and CDR2 SQIVND (reference sequence). Trimming removed 4 bases from V and 6 bases from J; junction bases left unmatched: 13. This CDR3 is 17 amino acids long. CDR3 nucleotides: TGTGCCAGTAGTAAAGGAACCGGGACAGGGATAAGTCAGCCCCAGCATTTT. This encodes CASSKGTGTGISQPQHF. Full variable domain (missing parts from reference TRBV19 and TRBJ1-5): DGGITQSPKYLFRKEGQNVTLSCEQNLNHDAMYWYRQDPGQGLRLIYYSQIVNDFQKGDIAEGYSVSREKKESFPLTVTSAQKNPTAFYLCASSKGTGTGISQPQHFGDGTRLSIL.

This chain connects TRBV11-3 to TRBJ2-1, with D possibly TRBD2 on 7 matching bases. This CDR3 region has 14 residues. Trimming stripped 1 base from V and 9 bases from J, with 13 bases between. CDR1 and CDR2 (germline): SGHNT, YENEEA. CDR3 nucleotides: TGTGCCAGCAGCTTAGTGCGGGGGCTAGGTGAGCAGTTCTTC. Its protein product is CASSLVRGLGEQFF.